This entry concerns a single TCR beta chain. No antigen is known for it. Germline CDR1 and CDR2: WSHSY and SAAADI. CDR3 length: 15 amino acids. V lost 8 bases and J lost 6; bases outside the gene matches: 9. These data come from a study of shared clonotypes between healthy human individuals. Study-level points and caveats: Specimens sampled were limited to blood, with tissue repertoires likely differing.

Using immunoSEQ multiplex PCR, the repertoire was profiled, and TCRdb retains in-frame clones only, with some absent. The table has about 560,000 clones, roughly four fifths seen once. The receptor's source is a woman aged 40 to 49 in good health. Some clones in this sample may be carry-over from other donors' samples. The chain combines TRBV10-2 with TRBJ2-2; TRBD1 matches 10 bases. Sequencing was performed on PBMCs. CDR3 loop: CASHPGQGTPGELFF. CDR3 bases: TGCGCCAGCCATCCGGGACAGGGGACCCCCGGGGAGCTGTTTTTT.